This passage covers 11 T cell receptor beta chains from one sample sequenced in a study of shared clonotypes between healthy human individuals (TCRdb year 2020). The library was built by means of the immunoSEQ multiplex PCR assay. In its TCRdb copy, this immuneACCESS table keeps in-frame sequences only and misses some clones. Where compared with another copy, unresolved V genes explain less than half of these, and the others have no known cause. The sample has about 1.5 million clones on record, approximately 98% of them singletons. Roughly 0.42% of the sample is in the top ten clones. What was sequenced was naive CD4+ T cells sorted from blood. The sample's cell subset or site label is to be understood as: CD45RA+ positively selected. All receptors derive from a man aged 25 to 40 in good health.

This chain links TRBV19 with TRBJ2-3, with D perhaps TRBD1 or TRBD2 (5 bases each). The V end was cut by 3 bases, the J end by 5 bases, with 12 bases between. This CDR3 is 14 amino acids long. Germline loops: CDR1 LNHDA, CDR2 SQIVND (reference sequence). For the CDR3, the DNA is TGTGCCAGTAGTATCCAAGTTGGGGGAGATACGCAGTATTTT. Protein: CASSIQVGGDTQYF.

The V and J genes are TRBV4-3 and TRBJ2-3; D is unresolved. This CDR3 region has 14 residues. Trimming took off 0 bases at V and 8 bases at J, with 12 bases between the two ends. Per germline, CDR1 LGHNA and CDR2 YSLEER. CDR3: CASSQDRRSSTQYF. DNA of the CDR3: TGCGCCAGCAGCCAAGATCGACGGTCCAGTACGCAGTATTTT.

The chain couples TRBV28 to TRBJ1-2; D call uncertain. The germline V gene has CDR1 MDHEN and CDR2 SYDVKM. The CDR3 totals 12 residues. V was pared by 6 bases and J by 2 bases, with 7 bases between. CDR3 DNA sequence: TGTGCCAGCAGACCCCCAAACTATGGCTACACCTTC. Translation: CASRPPNYGYTF.

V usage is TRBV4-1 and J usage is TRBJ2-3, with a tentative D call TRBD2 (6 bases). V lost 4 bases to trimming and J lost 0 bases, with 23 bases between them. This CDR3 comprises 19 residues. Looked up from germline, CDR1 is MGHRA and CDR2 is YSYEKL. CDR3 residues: CASSPVPVLVGRSTDTQYF. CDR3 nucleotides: TGCGCCAGCAGCCCCGTCCCGGTCCTAGTGGGGAGGAGCACAGATACGCAGTATTTT.

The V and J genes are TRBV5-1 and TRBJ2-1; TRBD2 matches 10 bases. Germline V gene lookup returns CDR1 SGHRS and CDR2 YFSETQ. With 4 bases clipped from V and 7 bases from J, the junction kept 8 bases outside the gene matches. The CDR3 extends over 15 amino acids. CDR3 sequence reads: CASSPRGTSENEQFF. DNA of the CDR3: TGCGCCAGCAGCCCGCGCGGGACTAGCGAAAATGAGCAGTTCTTC.

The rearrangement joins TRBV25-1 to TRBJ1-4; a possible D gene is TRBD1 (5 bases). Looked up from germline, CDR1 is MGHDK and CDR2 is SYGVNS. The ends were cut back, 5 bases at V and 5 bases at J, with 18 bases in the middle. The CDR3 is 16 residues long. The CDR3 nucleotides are TGTGCCAGCAGTCTGCTACCGGGACGGGGCAATGAAAAACTGTTTTTT. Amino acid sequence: CASSLLPGRGNEKLFF.

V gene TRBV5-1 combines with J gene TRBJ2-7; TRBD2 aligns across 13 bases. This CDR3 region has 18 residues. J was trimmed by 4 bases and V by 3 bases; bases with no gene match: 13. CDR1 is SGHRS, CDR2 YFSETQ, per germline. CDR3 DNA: TGCGCCAGCAGCTGGGGGACTAGCGGGATCACTAACCGTTACGAGCAGTACTTC. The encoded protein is CASSWGTSGITNRYEQYF.

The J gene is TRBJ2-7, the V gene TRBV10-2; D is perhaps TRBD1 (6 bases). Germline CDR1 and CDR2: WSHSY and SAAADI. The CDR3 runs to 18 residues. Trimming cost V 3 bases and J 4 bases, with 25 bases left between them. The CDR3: CASSEQGKDGGKLYEQYF. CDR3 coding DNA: TGCGCCAGCAGTGAACAGGGTAAGGACGGCGGAAAGCTTTACGAGCAGTACTTC.

The chain's CDR3 is CASSPPAALGGTEAFF. The CDR3 DNA reads TGTGCCAGCAGTCCCCCCGCGGCTTTAGGGGGCACTGAAGCTTTCTTT. The J gene is TRBJ1-1, the V gene TRBV27; tentative D call: TRBD1 (6 bases). Germline CDR1 is MNHEY and CDR2 is SMNVEV (reference sequence). The CDR3 contains 16 residues. Trimming took 5 bases from V and 4 from J, leaving 20 bases between them.

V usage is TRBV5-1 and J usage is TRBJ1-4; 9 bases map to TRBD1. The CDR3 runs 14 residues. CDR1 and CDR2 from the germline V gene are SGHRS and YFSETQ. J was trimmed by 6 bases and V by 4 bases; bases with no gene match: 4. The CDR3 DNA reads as TGCGCCAGCAGCCGACGGACAGGGGATGAAAAACTGTTTTTT. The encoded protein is CASSRRTGDEKLFF.

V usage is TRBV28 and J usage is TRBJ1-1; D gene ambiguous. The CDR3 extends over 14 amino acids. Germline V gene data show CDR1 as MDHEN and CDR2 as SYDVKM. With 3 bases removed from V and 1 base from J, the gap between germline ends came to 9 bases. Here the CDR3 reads CASSLAGSNTEAFF. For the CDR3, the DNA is TGTGCCAGCAGTTTGGCTGGATCGAACACTGAAGCTTTCTTT.